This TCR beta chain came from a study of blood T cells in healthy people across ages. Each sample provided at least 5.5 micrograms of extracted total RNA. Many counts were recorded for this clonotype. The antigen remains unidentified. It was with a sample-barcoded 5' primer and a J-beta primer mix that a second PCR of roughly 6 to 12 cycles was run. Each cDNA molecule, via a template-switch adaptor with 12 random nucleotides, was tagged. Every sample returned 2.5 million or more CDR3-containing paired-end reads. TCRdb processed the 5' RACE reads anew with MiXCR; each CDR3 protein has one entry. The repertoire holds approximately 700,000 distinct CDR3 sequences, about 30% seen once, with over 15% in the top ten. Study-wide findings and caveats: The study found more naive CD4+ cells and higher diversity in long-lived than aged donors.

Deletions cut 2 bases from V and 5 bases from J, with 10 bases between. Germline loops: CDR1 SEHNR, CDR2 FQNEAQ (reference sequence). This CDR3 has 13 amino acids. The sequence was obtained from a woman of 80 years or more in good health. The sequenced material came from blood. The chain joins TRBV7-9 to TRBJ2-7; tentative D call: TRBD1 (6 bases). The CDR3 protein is CASSLSTGNEQYF. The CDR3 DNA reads TGTGCCAGCAGCTTAAGCACAGGGAACGAGCAGTACTTC.